A single T cell receptor beta chain is shown here with its context. No antigen is known for it. At the deep level, the assay was run. Produced via immunoSEQ multiplex PCR; TCRdb's table is partial and in-frame only. The table includes approximately 2.5 million clones, around 90% detected once. With 4 bases removed from V and 4 bases from J, the gap between germline ends came to 12 bases. This CDR3 spans 13 amino acids. CDR1 and CDR2 from the germline V gene are SGHRS and YFSETQ. The source of the sample is a study of shared clonotypes between healthy human individuals. Study results and limitations: Around 5.3% of naive CD4 clonotypes were shared across four donors. In contrast to clonotypes shared by all four donors, non-shared clonotypes had lower generation probabilities.

The healthy adult donors were HIV-negative and reported no recent acute infections or vaccinations. The chain employs TRBV5-1 and TRBJ2-7; D uncertain. The sequenced material came from naive CD4+ T cells sorted from blood. Documented subset: CD45RA+ positively selected. The receptor was derived from a man aged 18 to 30 in good health. The CDR3 here is CASSRSQGYEQYF. CDR3 nucleotides: TGCGCCAGCAGCCGGTCGCAAGGGTACGAGCAGTACTTC.